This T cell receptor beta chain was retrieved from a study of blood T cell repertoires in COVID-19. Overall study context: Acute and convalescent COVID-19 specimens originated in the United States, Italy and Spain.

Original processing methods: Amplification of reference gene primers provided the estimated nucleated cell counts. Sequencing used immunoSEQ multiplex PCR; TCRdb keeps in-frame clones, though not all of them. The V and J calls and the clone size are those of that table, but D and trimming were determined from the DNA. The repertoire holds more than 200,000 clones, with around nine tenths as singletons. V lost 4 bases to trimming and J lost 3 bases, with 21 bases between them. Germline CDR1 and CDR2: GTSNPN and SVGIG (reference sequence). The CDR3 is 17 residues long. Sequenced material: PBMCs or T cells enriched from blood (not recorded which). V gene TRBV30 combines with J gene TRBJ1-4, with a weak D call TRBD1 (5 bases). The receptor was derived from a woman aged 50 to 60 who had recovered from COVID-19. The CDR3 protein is CAWKAGPVSGANEKLFF. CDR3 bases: TGTGCCTGGAAAGCGGGGCCAGTATCTGGTGCTAATGAAAAACTGTTTTTT.